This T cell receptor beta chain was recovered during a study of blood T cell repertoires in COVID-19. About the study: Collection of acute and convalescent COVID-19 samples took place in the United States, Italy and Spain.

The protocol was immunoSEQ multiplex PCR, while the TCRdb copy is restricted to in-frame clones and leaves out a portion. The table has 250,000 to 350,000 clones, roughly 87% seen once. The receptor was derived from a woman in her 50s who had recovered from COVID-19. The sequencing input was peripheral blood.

CDR3 protein: CASSEGVSATNEKLFF. CDR3 sequence (DNA): TGCGCCAGCAGCGAAGGGGTGTCTGCAACTAATGAAAAACTGTTTTTT. The genes are TRBV5-1 and TRBJ1-4; tentatively, D is TRBD1 (5 bases). This CDR3 spans 16 amino acids. V shed 4 bases and J shed 0 bases, with 13 bases lying between them. The V gene's germline CDR1 is SGHRS and CDR2 YFSETQ.